These T cell receptor beta chains were read from a single sample in a study of blood T cells in healthy people across ages. TCRdb called the 5' RACE reads again in MiXCR, with one record for every CDR3 protein. The data hold around 1,100,000 distinct CDR3 sequences, with 35% to 40% observed a single time. Sequenced: blood. These receptors were obtained from a man between 18 and 35 years old in good health. The CDR3 runs from the conserved cysteine through the conserved F or W. Each record gives: D gene, clone size, J gene, V gene, CDR3 protein, CDR3 DNA. A D gene is named only where the DNA matches it firmly. The size field is filled for only some rows; it gives once, few, many or a size class.

D gene: TRBD1; clone size: many; J gene: TRBJ2-5; V gene: TRBV6-2/TRBV6-3; CDR3 protein: CASRPDRVETQYF; CDR3 DNA: TGTGCCAGCAGACCGGACAGGGTGGAGACCCAGTACTTC
D gene: TRBD2; clone size: few; J gene: TRBJ2-3; V gene: TRBV3-1; CDR3 protein: CASSQVRRLAGLDTQYF; CDR3 DNA: TGTGCCAGCAGCCAAGTAAGGAGACTAGCGGGTCTTGATACGCAGTATTTT
D gene: .; clone size: .; J gene: TRBJ2-1; V gene: TRBV20-1; CDR3 protein: CSATPLYRASYNEQFF; CDR3 DNA: TGCAGTGCTACACCTCTCTACAGGGCTAGTTACAATGAGCAGTTCTTC
D gene: .; clone size: .; J gene: TRBJ2-3; V gene: TRBV28; CDR3 protein: CASRLTRISTDTQYF; CDR3 DNA: TGTGCCAGCAGGTTAACTAGAATTAGCACAGATACGCAGTATTTT
D gene: TRBD1; clone size: .; J gene: TRBJ1-5; V gene: TRBV9; CDR3 protein: CASSVGTGNNQPQHF; CDR3 DNA: TGTGCCAGCAGCGTAGGGACAGGTAACAATCAGCCCCAGCATTTT
D gene: .; clone size: .; J gene: TRBJ2-3; V gene: TRBV29-1; CDR3 protein: CSATQTGSDTQYF; CDR3 DNA: TGCAGCGCAACCCAGACAGGTTCAGATACGCAGTATTTT
D gene: .; clone size: few; J gene: TRBJ1-5; V gene: TRBV9; CDR3 protein: CASSVEGTVNQPQHF; CDR3 DNA: TGTGCCAGCAGCGTAGAAGGCACTGTCAATCAGCCCCAGCATTTT
D gene: TRBD1; clone size: few; J gene: TRBJ1-4; V gene: TRBV4-1; CDR3 protein: CASSQDTMRGQGEKLFF; CDR3 DNA: TGCGCCAGCAGCCAAGACACTATGAGGGGGCAGGGTGAAAAACTGTTTTTT
D gene: .; clone size: few; J gene: TRBJ2-3; V gene: TRBV20-1; CDR3 protein: CSARGLGRRHSTDTQYF; CDR3 DNA: TGCAGTGCTAGGGGCTTAGGACGGAGACATAGCACAGATACGCAGTATTTT
D gene: .; clone size: .; J gene: TRBJ1-6; V gene: TRBV4-3; CDR3 protein: CASSQVLAGYNSPLHF; CDR3 DNA: TGCGCCAGCAGCCAAGTTTTAGCGGGGTATAATTCACCCCTCCACTTT
D gene: .; clone size: .; J gene: TRBJ2-2; V gene: TRBV4-3; CDR3 protein: CASSQGRTSTHTGELFF; CDR3 DNA: TGCGCCAGCAGCCAAGGGCGCACCAGTACTCACACCGGGGAGCTGTTTTTT
D gene: .; clone size: .; J gene: TRBJ2-7; V gene: TRBV4-2; CDR3 protein: CASSQERYNERSNEQYF; CDR3 DNA: TGTGCCAGCAGCCAGGAAAGGTACAATGAGAGGAGCAATGAGCAGTACTTC
D gene: .; clone size: .; J gene: TRBJ1-4; V gene: TRBV6-5; CDR3 protein: CASSYAVGATNEKLFF; CDR3 DNA: TGTGCCAGCAGTTACGCCGTAGGTGCAACTAATGAAAAACTGTTTTTT
D gene: .; clone size: .; J gene: TRBJ2-3; V gene: TRBV27; CDR3 protein: CASRNLDLLTDTQYF; CDR3 DNA: TGTGCCAGCAGAAACCTCGACCTTCTCACAGATACGCAGTATTTT
D gene: .; clone size: .; J gene: TRBJ2-2; V gene: TRBV20-1; CDR3 protein: CSARDTGQRAGELFF; CDR3 DNA: TGCAGTGCTAGAGATACCGGACAGAGGGCCGGGGAGCTGTTTTTT
D gene: TRBD2; clone size: .; J gene: TRBJ2-1; V gene: TRBV28; CDR3 protein: CASSRIQSPSHQRGYYNEQFF; CDR3 DNA: TGTGCCAGCAGTCGGATTCAAAGTCCGTCCCACCAGCGGGGTTACTACAATGAGCAGTTCTTC
D gene: .; clone size: few; J gene: TRBJ1-4; V gene: TRBV29-1; CDR3 protein: CSVTGLENEKLFF; CDR3 DNA: TGCAGCGTAACAGGGCTAGAAAATGAAAAACTGTTTTTT
D gene: TRBD1; clone size: few; J gene: TRBJ1-2; V gene: TRBV2; CDR3 protein: CASRSRDRVTYGYTF; CDR3 DNA: TGTGCCAGTCGGTCCCGGGACAGGGTCACCTATGGCTACACCTTC
D gene: .; clone size: .; J gene: TRBJ1-1; V gene: TRBV12-5; CDR3 protein: CASGFLRRRQNTEAFF; CDR3 DNA: TGTGCTAGTGGTTTCTTAAGGAGGAGACAGAACACTGAAGCTTTCTTT
D gene: .; clone size: few; J gene: TRBJ1-1; V gene: TRBV2; CDR3 protein: CASSEELHANTEAFF; CDR3 DNA: TGTGCCAGCAGTGAAGAATTGCATGCCAACACTGAAGCTTTCTTT
D gene: TRBD1; clone size: few; J gene: TRBJ1-5; V gene: TRBV10-3; CDR3 protein: CAISEAGTGIGQPQHF; CDR3 DNA: TGTGCCATCAGTGAGGCGGGGACAGGGATAGGTCAGCCCCAGCATTTT
D gene: TRBD1; clone size: .; J gene: TRBJ2-7; V gene: TRBV29-1; CDR3 protein: CSVVGRGLHEQYF; CDR3 DNA: TGCAGCGTTGTGGGCAGGGGGCTCCACGAGCAGTACTTC
D gene: .; clone size: .; J gene: TRBJ1-1; V gene: TRBV6-6; CDR3 protein: CATFIAGRGMNTEAFF; CDR3 DNA: TGTGCCACCTTTATTGCTGGAAGGGGGATGAACACTGAAGCTTTCTTT
D gene: .; clone size: .; J gene: TRBJ1-1; V gene: TRBV27; CDR3 protein: CASSATRKSREAFF; CDR3 DNA: TGTGCCAGCAGTGCAACGAGGAAGAGTCGGGAAGCTTTCTTT
D gene: TRBD1; clone size: .; J gene: TRBJ2-5; V gene: TRBV4-2; CDR3 protein: CASSRGQGGGETQYF; CDR3 DNA: TGTGCCAGCAGCCGTGGACAGGGAGGTGGAGAGACCCAGTACTTC
D gene: .; clone size: .; J gene: TRBJ2-2; V gene: TRBV11-2; CDR3 protein: CASSPSQGRTGELFF; CDR3 DNA: TGTGCCAGCAGCCCCTCACAGGGCCGTACCGGGGAGCTGTTTTTT
D gene: .; clone size: .; J gene: TRBJ1-1; V gene: TRBV20-1; CDR3 protein: CTATPRDMNTEAFF; CDR3 DNA: TGCACCGCGACACCTAGGGATATGAACACTGAAGCTTTCTTT
D gene: .; clone size: once; J gene: TRBJ2-5; V gene: TRBV6-2/TRBV6-3; CDR3 protein: CASSHSGLFNVAGRYNEQYF; CDR3 DNA: TGTGCCAGCAGTCACAGTGGGTTATTTAATGTGGCAGGGCGCTACAATGAGCAGTACTTC
D gene: TRBD1; clone size: .; J gene: TRBJ2-7; V gene: TRBV5-1; CDR3 protein: CASSSRPPGGEYSEQYF; CDR3 DNA: TGCGCCAGCAGCTCCAGACCCCCAGGGGGCGAGTACAGTGAGCAGTACTTC
D gene: .; clone size: .; J gene: TRBJ2-3; V gene: TRBV6-5; CDR3 protein: CASGRMEGSTDTQYF; CDR3 DNA: TGTGCCAGCGGGAGGATGGAGGGATCAACAGATACGCAGTATTTT
D gene: .; clone size: few; J gene: TRBJ2-3; V gene: TRBV11-2; CDR3 protein: CASSPEVRASGPDTQYF; CDR3 DNA: TGTGCCAGCAGCCCCGAGGTTCGGGCCTCGGGCCCAGATACGCAGTATTTT
D gene: TRBD2; clone size: .; J gene: TRBJ2-5; V gene: TRBV20-1; CDR3 protein: CSGWTSGGETQYF; CDR3 DNA: TGCAGTGGTTGGACTAGCGGGGGAGAGACCCAGTACTTC
D gene: TRBD1; clone size: .; J gene: TRBJ2-2; V gene: TRBV12-3/TRBV12-4; CDR3 protein: CASSFGTGGSGELFF; CDR3 DNA: TGTGCCAGCAGTTTTGGCACAGGGGGCTCCGGGGAGCTGTTTTTT
D gene: .; clone size: .; J gene: TRBJ1-4; V gene: TRBV9; CDR3 protein: CASSGGPGTPNEKLFF; CDR3 DNA: TGTGCCAGCAGCGGGGGACCCGGGACACCGAATGAAAAACTGTTTTTT
D gene: TRBD2; clone size: .; J gene: TRBJ2-5; V gene: TRBV2; CDR3 protein: CASSERTSGPQETQYF; CDR3 DNA: TGTGCCAGCAGTGAACGGACTAGCGGGCCACAAGAGACCCAGTACTTC
D gene: TRBD2; clone size: .; J gene: TRBJ2-3; V gene: TRBV7-3; CDR3 protein: CASSFNSGGGDTQYF; CDR3 DNA: TGTGCCAGCAGCTTTAATAGCGGGGGCGGAGATACGCAGTATTTT
D gene: TRBD1; clone size: .; J gene: TRBJ1-2; V gene: TRBV5-1; CDR3 protein: CASSAGQAYGYTF; CDR3 DNA: TGCGCCAGCAGCGCGGGACAGGCCTACGGCTACACCTTC